Listed below are T cell receptor beta chains from one sample, sequenced in a study of cytomegalovirus exposure and HLA in healthy donors. TCRdb keeps only in-frame clones here, not all; method: immunoSEQ multiplex PCR. The sample includes fewer than 110,000 clones, roughly 74% of them seen just once. The sequenced sample consisted of PBMCs. These receptors were obtained from a woman aged 40 to 50 in good health and CMV-seronegative. Each CDR3 is given with its conserved first and last residue. The D gene is left open where the match is weak. A row's size may be missing; if present it is once, few, many or a size class.

V	size	length	D	J	CDR3	DNA
TRBV11-2	NA	14	TRBD2	TRBJ2-1	CASSLGTRLNEQFF	TGTGCCAGCAGCTTAGGGACTAGGTTGAATGAGCAGTTCTTC
TRBV9	once	15	NA	TRBJ1-2	CASSVEGAAVYGYTF	TGTGCCAGCAGCGTAGAAGGAGCTGCGGTCTATGGCTACACCTTC
TRBV5-5	NA	16	TRBD2	TRBJ2-5	CASSFIPSGGLETQYF	TGTGCCAGCAGCTTCATACCTAGCGGAGGGTTAGAGACCCAGTACTTC
TRBV19	NA	15	TRBD2	TRBJ2-1	CASSRGLAGQNEQFF	TGTGCCAGTAGTCGAGGGTTAGCGGGCCAAAATGAGCAGTTCTTC
TRBV9	once	15	TRBD2	TRBJ2-1	CASSVEAGGRAEQFF	TGTGCCAGCAGCGTAGAAGCGGGGGGCCGGGCTGAGCAGTTCTTC
TRBV19	NA	14	NA	TRBJ2-7	CASSITGLSGEQYF	TGTGCCAGTAGTATTACAGGTCTCTCTGGGGAGCAGTACTTC
TRBV13	NA	16	TRBD1	TRBJ2-2	CASSARDRGQTGELFF	TGTGCCAGCAGCGCACGGGACAGGGGGCAGACCGGGGAGCTGTTTTTT
TRBV4-2	NA	17	TRBD2	TRBJ2-5	CASSQEGQRGGLETQYF	TGTGCCAGCAGCCAAGAAGGCCAGCGGGGGGGCCTGGAGACCCAGTACTTC
TRBV5-6	once	13	NA	TRBJ2-1	CASSLFLSNEQFF	TGTGCCAGCAGCTTATTCCTGTCCAATGAGCAGTTCTTC
TRBV27	few	14	TRBD1	TRBJ2-3	CASTWDRATDTQYF	TGTGCCAGCACCTGGGACAGGGCGACAGATACGCAGTATTTT
TRBV7-3	once	13	NA	TRBJ2-2	CASGRPNTGELFF	TGTGCCAGCGGGAGGCCGAACACCGGGGAGCTGTTTTTT
TRBV28	NA	16	TRBD1	TRBJ1-4	CASSEATGGANEKLFF	TGTGCCAGCAGTGAAGCCACAGGGGGCGCGAATGAAAAACTGTTTTTT
TRBV27	NA	15	TRBD1	TRBJ2-3	CASSSDRGTADTQYF	TGTGCCAGCAGTTCTGACAGGGGTACCGCAGATACGCAGTATTTT
TRBV5-1	NA	15	NA	TRBJ2-5	CASRWGELGQETQYF	TGCGCCAGCAGGTGGGGGGAGCTAGGCCAAGAGACCCAGTACTTC
TRBV19	NA	17	NA	TRBJ1-5	CASSIRGGLGLNQPQHF	TGTGCCAGTAGTATTAGGGGGGGGCTCGGCCTAAATCAGCCCCAGCATTTT
TRBV5-5	NA	15	TRBD2	TRBJ2-3	CASSLEGGRTDTQYF	TGTGCCAGCAGCTTGGAAGGCGGGAGAACAGATACGCAGTATTTT
TRBV30	few	14	TRBD1	TRBJ1-1	CAWGTGGMNTEAFF	TGTGCCTGGGGGACAGGGGGAATGAACACTGAAGCTTTCTTT